The 19 T cell receptor beta chains in this list originate from one sample, sequenced in a study of CD8+ T cells in alopecia areata. cDNA serving as the sequencing template came from extracted, reverse transcribed RNA. The data were produced by immunoSEQ multiplex PCR, yet TCRdb's version contains in-frame clones alone and is incomplete. The sample includes more than 100,000 clones, 70% to 90% of them seen just once. The treatment denotes: oral pan-JAK inhibitor, 5-10 mg twice daily. The source material was CD8+ T cells sorted from blood, sampled around week 31, from a patient treated with tofacitinib. These receptors were obtained from a human donor with alopecia areata.

This clone appeared a few times. The chain links TRBV19 to TRBJ2-4; D is undetermined. Germline CDR1 and CDR2: LNHDA and SQIVND (reference sequence). Trimming removed 8 bases at V and 3 bases at J, with 8 bases between. There are 12 residues in the CDR3. The CDR3 region has the DNA TGTGCCAGTGATGGGGACAAAAACATTCAGTACTTC. This encodes CASDGDKNIQYF.

This chain joins TRBV9 and TRBJ2-7; a weak D match, TRBD2 (5 bases). V gave up 4 bases and J gave up 6 bases, with 23 bases separating them. Per the germline V gene, CDR1 is SGDLS and CDR2 is YYNGEE. This CDR3 comprises 16 residues. The CDR3 nucleotides are TGTGCCAGCAGCTCGCGGACTCGCGGAGCCTTCTCCGAGCAGTACTTC. This gives the protein CASSSRTRGAFSEQYF.

The rearrangement links TRBV7-9 to TRBJ1-2; 9 nucleotides agree with TRBD1. The CDR3 runs 16 residues. V was clipped by 2 bases and J by 4 bases; unmatched bases: 8. CDR1 SEHNR and CDR2 FQNEAQ come from the germline V gene (reference sequence). CDR3 DNA sequence: TGTGCCAGCAGCTTACCGGGACAGGGTATCGGCTATGGCTACACCTTC. It translates to CASSLPGQGIGYGYTF. The whole variable domain, filled in from reference TRBV7-9 and TRBJ1-2, reads DTGVSQNPRHKITKRGQNVTFRCDPISEHNRLYWYRQTLGQGPEFLTYFQNEAQLEKSRLLSDRFSAERPKGSFSTLEIQRTEQGDSAMYLCASSLPGQGIGYGYTFGSGTRLTVV.

The genes are TRBV4-1 and TRBJ2-1; possibly TRBD1 or TRBD2 for D (5 bases each). Germline loops: CDR1 MGHRA, CDR2 YSYEKL. The CDR3 length is 15 residues. The V and J ends lost 3 bases and 4 bases respectively, with 13 bases between them. DNA of the CDR3: TGCGCCAGCAGCCAGGCCGGGACCCAGTACAATGAGCAGTTCTTC. This codes for CASSQAGTQYNEQFF.

The V and J genes are TRBV29-1 and TRBJ2-7, with a possible D match to TRBD1 (5 bases). Germline CDR1 is SQVTM and CDR2 is ANQGSEA. V lost 6 bases and J lost 2, with 20 bases in between. The CDR3 extends over 15 amino acids. The CDR3 spells CSVARDSPSAYEQYF. As DNA, the CDR3 is TGCAGCGTAGCGAGAGACAGTCCCTCCGCCTACGAGCAGTACTTC.

The gene calls are TRBV6-5 and TRBJ2-1; D is tentatively TRBD1 or TRBD2 (5 bases each). Looked up from germline, CDR1 is MNHEY and CDR2 is SVGAGI. The CDR3 contains 15 residues. Trimming stripped 2 bases from V and 4 bases from J, with 12 bases between. CDR3 nucleotide sequence: TGTGCCAGCAGTTACCCCCTAGCAGGGTACAATGAGCAGTTCTTC. It specifies CASSYPLAGYNEQFF.

This clone was counted a single time. J is TRBJ2-7 and V is TRBV4-2; 11 bases agree with TRBD1. Trimming cost V 3 bases and J 3 bases; bases outside gene matches: 4. The CDR3 totals 15 residues. The germline CDR1 and CDR2 sequences are LGHNA and YNFKEQ. CDR3 coding DNA: TGTGCCAGCAGCCAGGGGGACAGGGGGGTCTACGAGCAGTACTTC. Encoded protein: CASSQGDRGVYEQYF.

The rearrangement joins TRBV5-1 to TRBJ2-2, with D perhaps matching TRBD1 or TRBD2 (6 bases each). This CDR3 comprises 16 residues. The germline V and J ends were trimmed by 0 bases and 4 bases, with 13 bases remaining between them. CDR1 is SGHRS and CDR2 is YFSETQ in the germline V gene. The CDR3 protein is CASSLAGGFITGELFF. Here the CDR3 DNA reads TGCGCCAGCAGCTTGGCCGGGGGCTTTATCACCGGGGAGCTGTTTTTT.

The V and J genes are TRBV5-1 and TRBJ2-7, with 9 bases fitting TRBD2. The CDR3 contains 15 residues. In germline, CDR1 is SGHRS, CDR2 YFSETQ. V lost 0 bases to trimming and J lost 4 bases; unmatched junction nucleotides: 5. CDR3 sequence reads: CASSLERGARYEQYF. In nucleotides, the CDR3 is TGCGCCAGCAGCTTGGAGCGGGGGGCGCGTTACGAGCAGTACTTC.

Here the CDR3 reads CASSLGRGAGEQYF. In nucleotides, the CDR3 is TGTGCCAGCAGTTTGGGTCGAGGGGCTGGGGAGCAGTACTTC. This chain uses TRBV27 with TRBJ2-7; TRBD1 or TRBD2 may be the D gene (5 bases each). The CDR3 covers 14 residues. V dropped 3 bases and J dropped 7 bases, with 16 bases sitting between them. CDR1 and CDR2 from the germline V gene are MNHEY and SMNVEV (reference sequence).

The J gene is TRBJ2-1, the V gene TRBV5-1; possible D gene TRBD1, 5 bases. Germline loops: CDR1 SGHRS, CDR2 YFSETQ. V shed 4 bases and J shed 5 bases, with 10 bases lying between them. This CDR3 is built from 13 residues. CDR3 loop: CASSTTGDNEQFF. CDR3 nucleotides: TGCGCCAGCAGCACCACAGGAGACAATGAGCAGTTCTTC.

This clone is a singleton in its sample. This chain connects TRBV19 to TRBJ2-1; 9 nucleotides align to TRBD2. V was pared by 3 bases and J by 3 bases, with 9 bases of the junction left unmatched. This CDR3 is built from 17 residues. Looked up from germline, CDR1 is LNHDA and CDR2 is SQIVND (reference sequence). CDR3 loop: CASSMNPGLAVYNEQFF. The CDR3 region has the DNA TGTGCCAGTAGTATGAACCCGGGACTAGCCGTCTACAATGAGCAGTTCTTC.

Written as DNA, the CDR3 is TGTGCCAGCAGCAGCACCGGGACAGGGGGCACTGAAGCTTTCTTT. Its protein product is CASSSTGTGGTEAFF. The chain carries TRBV13 and TRBJ1-1; TRBD1 matches 11 bases. CDR3 size: 15 residues. The V gene's germline CDR1 is PRHDT and CDR2 FYEKMQ (reference sequence). Unmatched junction bases numbered 6, after V lost 5 bases and J lost 4 bases.

This clone was detected once. The chain couples TRBV15 to TRBJ1-2, with D perhaps matching TRBD1 (6 bases). The CDR3 has 15 residues. The germline gives CDR1 LNHNV, CDR2 YYDKDF (reference sequence). V lost 5 bases and J 8 bases, leaving 21 bases between the germline ends. The CDR3, as DNA: TGTGCCACCAGCGGAATAAGACAGGCCTCCCTCGGCTACACCTTC. Amino acids: CATSGIRQASLGYTF. The full variable domain, rest sourced from reference TRBV15 and TRBJ1-2, is DAMVIQNPRYQVTQFGKPVTLSCSQTLNHNVMYWYQQKSSQAPKLLFHYYDKDFNNEADTPDNFQSRRPNTSFCFLDIRSPGLGDTAMYLCATSGIRQASLGYTFGSGTRLTVV.

This rearrangement joins TRBV4-2 to TRBJ2-2; D is undetermined. Trimming took off 3 bases at V and 8 bases at J, with 7 bases between the two ends. Germline lookup yields CDR1 LGHNA and CDR2 YNFKEQ. This CDR3 region has 12 residues. The CDR3 sequence is CASSQAQGELFF. CDR3 DNA: TGTGCCAGCAGCCAGGCTCAGGGGGAGCTGTTTTTT.

The chain uses TRBV11-2 and TRBJ2-7; D might be TRBD2 (6 bases). Germline values: CDR1 SGHAT, CDR2 FQNNGV. Trimming left V 0 bases short and J 0 bases short, with 9 bases between. This CDR3 is built from 15 residues. CDR3 nucleotide sequence: TGTGCCAGCAGCTTAGATACTAGCTCCTCCTACGAGCAGTACTTC. Amino acid sequence: CASSLDTSSSYEQYF.

CDR3 in DNA: TGTGCCAGCTCACCCTTGGACAGGGGCACAGATACGCAGTATTTT. This sequence encodes CASSPLDRGTDTQYF. The chain is built from TRBV18 and TRBJ2-3; 8 bases match TRBD1. The germline V gene encodes CDR1 KGHSH and CDR2 LQKENI. Germline trimming cut 3 bases from V and 1 base from J; bases unmatched to any gene: 3. There are 15 residues in the CDR3.

The chain joins TRBV29-1 to TRBJ1-4; a weak D match, TRBD1 (6 bases). Trimming took off 6 bases at V and 3 bases at J, with 11 bases between the two ends. Germline CDR1 reads SQVTM; CDR2 reads ANQGSEA. The length of the CDR3 is 13 residues. The CDR3, as DNA: TGCAGCGTAGTACAGGGAGCTAATGAAAAACTGTTTTTT. Translating it yields CSVVQGANEKLFF.

The rearrangement uses TRBV6-5 and TRBJ2-7; TRBD2 matches at 7 bases. The V gene's germline CDR1 is MNHEY and CDR2 SVGAGI. Losses at the gene ends were 0 bases for V and 5 bases for J; bases not matched to a gene: 4. The CDR3 runs 14 residues. The CDR3 coding sequence is TGTGCCAGCAGTTACTCCGCCGGGGGGAACGAGCAGTACTTC. It yields the protein CASSYSAGGNEQYF.